These T cell receptor beta chains were read from a single sample in a study of lymphopenia after photon versus proton radiotherapy. Only in-frame clones appear in the TCRdb table, and some are missing; sequencing was by immunoSEQ multiplex PCR. The sample has over 55,000 clones, about 87% seen once. Sequenced here: peripheral blood, sampled from a patient treated with proton-based radiotherapy. All receptors derive from an older man with esophageal cancer. Each CDR3 is given without its conserved first and last residue.

v_call cdr3_aa
TRBV2 ATSGTDVTDTQY
TRBV14 ASSQTGTASYEQY
TRBV5-1 ASTSGGNSYEQY
TRBV27 ASSLGVRGADTQY
TRBV11-3 ASSGQGVFEQY
TRBV18 ASSPSGGSNQPQH
TRBV2 ASSEGTTQF
TRBV5-1 ASSLAGTGEETQY
TRBV6-6 ASSFPPGQGIDEQY
TRBV18 ASSPSSDSYTGELF
TRBV18 ASSPNRGLGNTGELF
TRBV12-5 ASGLVRQGLGDWETQY
TRBV4-2 ASSQVGQMNTGELF
TRBV29-1 SAVGRGFSTDTQY
TRBV7-9 ASGWQGIIHTEAF